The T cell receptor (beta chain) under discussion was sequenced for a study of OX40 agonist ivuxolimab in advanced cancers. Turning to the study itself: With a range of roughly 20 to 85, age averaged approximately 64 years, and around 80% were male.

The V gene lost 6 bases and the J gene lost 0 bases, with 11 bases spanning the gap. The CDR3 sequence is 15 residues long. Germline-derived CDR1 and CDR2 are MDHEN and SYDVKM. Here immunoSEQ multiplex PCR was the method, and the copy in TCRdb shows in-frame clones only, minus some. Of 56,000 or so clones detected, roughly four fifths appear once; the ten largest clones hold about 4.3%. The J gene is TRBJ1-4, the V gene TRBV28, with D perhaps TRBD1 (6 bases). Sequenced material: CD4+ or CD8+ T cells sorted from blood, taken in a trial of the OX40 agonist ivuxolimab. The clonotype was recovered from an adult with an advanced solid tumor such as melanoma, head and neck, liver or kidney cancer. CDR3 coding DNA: TGTGCCAGCAGGACGTCAGGGGCAACTAATGAAAAACTGTTTTTT. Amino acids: CASRTSGATNEKLFF.